This T cell receptor (beta chain) was recorded in a study of Graves' ophthalmopathy and Graves' hyperthyroidism (dated by TCRdb to 2016 to 2019). With respect to the entire study: Peripheral blood was collected before any treatment was given, at the time of initial diagnosis. The study used TCR beta repertoire signatures to distinguish Graves' ophthalmopathy from Graves' hyperthyroidism and to predict progression to ophthalmopathy. In total, 135 blood samples were TCR-sequenced: fewer than 50 ophthalmopathy, under 85 hyperthyroidism and around 17 hyperthyroidism-to-ophthalmopathy patients. To explore V-J signatures that distinguish ophthalmopathy from hyperthyroidism, a discovery set of about a hundred patients was enrolled, made up of over 40 with ophthalmopathy and 55 to 65 with stable hyperthyroidism. For independent validation, a separate cohort was made up of 18 hyperthyroidism patients plus 17 patients who later progressed from hyperthyroidism to ophthalmopathy. T-cell repertoires of thyroid tissue and blood were compared in 5 or 6 hyperthyroidism patients. Following sampling, methimazole starting at 30 mg daily was administered to hyperthyroidism patients, and high-dose intravenous methylprednisolone was administered to ophthalmopathy patients.

Looking up the germline V gene yields CDR1 ENHRY and CDR2 SYGVKD. The CDR3 spans 15 residues, from the cysteine through the phenylalanine. The DNA shown is the 45-base CDR3, in frame from base 1. Study-wide findings and limitations: In cross-validation, the 13-signature model distinguished ophthalmopathy from stable hyperthyroidism with around 90% sensitivity and about 81% specificity, while in the test set the corresponding values were about 79% and 69%. No statistical method was used to set the sample size in advance, and the investigators knew which group each participant was assigned to. Most of the expanded thyroid clonotypes with a frequency above 0.001 were also detected in blood, and it was suggested that the thyroid immune response may be reflected by blood repertoires. In validation, the model predicted ophthalmopathy progression with about 70% sensitivity and 72.22% specificity; eleven to twelve predicted patients were CT-confirmed with GO in a median of about 6.2 months.

To note about this clonotype: The antigen it binds to is not known. At one end the junction does not follow the germline gene, possibly because of a read error.

Patients with ophthalmopathy had moderately to severely active disease, with a Clinical Activity Score of 3 or more, a NOSPECS grade of 4 or more, and a disease duration of less than 3 months. Patients were excluded if they had other autoimmune diseases, uncontrolled infections, pregnancy or lactation. Diagnosis was based on clinical symptoms, serum thyroxine, TRAb, thyroid ultrasound and orbital computed tomography. Ficoll-Paque density gradient centrifugation was used to isolate PBMCs from around 10 ml of fresh peripheral blood. Total RNA was extracted with Trizol reagent and quality-checked on an Agilent 2100 Bioanalyzer. TCR beta CDR3 regions were amplified from RNA transcripts for repertoire sequencing. The first round was an RT-PCR using HTBI primers with the Qiagen OneStep RT-PCR kit, and this first round was followed by a second-round multiplex PCR, then size selection and purification. Libraries were sequenced paired-end with 100 bp reads on an Illumina HiSeq2000. Turning to the authors' computational methods: SOAPnuke was used to process the reads, throwing out any read that had adapters, had uncalled bases, had a mean Phred below 15, or lacked an exact constant-primer or identifier match. High-quality paired reads were merged with COPE v1.2.5. Each unique nucleotide sequence was defined as a clonotype, and clonotypes were aligned to IMGT TRB V, D and J references with MiTCR v1.1. Only V-J combinations with frequency above 0.0001 were analysed, covering approximately 99% of repertoires. For each V-J combination, a TCR clonal expansion and chaos score was defined as F50 clonal expansion divided by the chaos observed in the TCRdist matrix. Welch's t-statistics and random forest were used to narrow the features down to 13 V-J combinations, which were then fed into a naive Bayes classifier. The Morisita-Horn index was used to measure how similar the thyroid and blood repertoires were. TCRdb reanalyzed the raw reads on its own, using fastp at Q25 for trimming and MiXCR for clone calling, and kept in-frame beta chains. All rows with the same CDR3 protein become a single entry with the most common DNA and genes. V and J calls and clone size were set by TCRdb, not the authors. Counted in this sample were about 740,000 distinct CDR3 sequences; 40% of them appeared once. The biggest ten clones account for 44% of the sample.

This sequence was found in an adult man with Graves' ophthalmopathy. The rearrangement combines TRBV10-3 with TRBJ2-7, with TRBD2 tentatively as D gene (6 bases match). Sequenced input: peripheral blood. The CDR3 protein is CASSLIPGEAHEQYF. The nucleotide sequence reads TGTGCCAGCAGTTTGATCCCGGGGGAAGCTCACGAGCAGTACTTC.